This TCR beta chain was retrieved from a study of T cell changes during pregnancy in multiple sclerosis. Germline V gene data show CDR1 as SGHNT and CDR2 as YENEEA. With 0 bases removed from V and 5 bases from J, the gap between germline ends came to 16 bases. The length of the CDR3 is 16 residues. Profiling relied on immunoSEQ multiplex PCR, and the TCRdb table lists in-frame clones only, not all of them. The sample shows approximately 69,000 clones, roughly 94% of them seen only once. The V gene is TRBV11-3, the J gene TRBJ2-5, with a possible D match to TRBD2 (6 bases). Sequencing used peripheral blood, obtained in the third trimester of pregnancy. The sequence derives from a female donor with multiple sclerosis, enrolled in a pregnancy study. The CDR3 region has the DNA TGTGCCAGCAGCTTAGATGGGAACAGCGGAGGGGAGACCCAGTACTTC. Translation: CASSLDGNSGGETQYF.